What follows is one T cell receptor (beta chain) and its context. Its specificity is unknown. Libraries of TRB cDNA were made by 5' RACE and carried UMIs. For each CDR3 protein, TCRdb gives one entry from its re-call of the 5' RACE reads, without DNA. This table lists around 45,000 distinct CDR3 sequences. This record comes from a study of CXCR3-negative and CXCR3-positive naive CD8 T cells. The overall study: For each library, about 1.5 +/- 0.3 million TRB reads were obtained, 130 million to 150 million in total. Whole-study findings and limits: In cryopreserved cells, CXCR3 expression partially decreased, and fresh PBMCs were used in most assays. Researchers reported similar TRBV-TRBJ usage in naive CXCR3-negative and CXCR3-positive cells, though memory differed.

The CDR3 contains 14 residues. The germline gives CDR1 PRHDT, CDR2 FYEKMQ (reference sequence). This clonotype was obtained from a human donor in good health. Some clones in this sample may be carry-over from other donors' samples. The chain recombines TRBV13 with TRBJ1-1. The sequenced sample consisted of naive CXCR3- CD8+ T cells from blood. Subset described: CD45RO-CCR7+CD27+CD95- naive CD8+ T cells lacking CXCR3 (TNR3-). Here the CDR3 reads CASSLVSQNTEAFF. The whole variable domain, remainder taken from reference TRBV13 and TRBJ1-1, is AAGVIQSPRHLIKEKRETATLKCYPIPRHDTVYWYQQGPGQDPQFLISFYEKMQSDKGSIPDRFSAQQFSDYHSELNMSSLELGDSALYFCASSLVSQNTEAFFGQGTRLTVV.